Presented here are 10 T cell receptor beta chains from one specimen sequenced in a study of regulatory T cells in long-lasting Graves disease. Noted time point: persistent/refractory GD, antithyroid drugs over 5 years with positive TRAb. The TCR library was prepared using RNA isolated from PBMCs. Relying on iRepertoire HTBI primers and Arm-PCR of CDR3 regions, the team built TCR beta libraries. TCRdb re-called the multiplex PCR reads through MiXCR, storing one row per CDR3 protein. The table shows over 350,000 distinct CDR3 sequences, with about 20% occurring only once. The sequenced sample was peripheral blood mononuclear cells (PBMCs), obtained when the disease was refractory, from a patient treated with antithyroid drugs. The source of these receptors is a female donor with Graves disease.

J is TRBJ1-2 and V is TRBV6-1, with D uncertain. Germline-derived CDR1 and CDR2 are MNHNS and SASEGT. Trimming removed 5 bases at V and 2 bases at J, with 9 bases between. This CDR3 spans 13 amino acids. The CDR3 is CASSQLTNYGYTF. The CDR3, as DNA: TGTGCCAGCAGTCAACTAACGAACTATGGCTACACCTTC.

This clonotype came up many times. CDR3 sequence (DNA): TGTGCCAGCAGTTTGCAAGGATATGAAAAACTGTTTTTT. Translation gives CASSLQGYEKLFF. The rearrangement joins TRBV7-2 to TRBJ1-4; D gene unclear. This CDR3 region has 13 residues. Germline V lookup: CDR1 SGHTA, CDR2 FQGNSA. V was clipped by 6 bases and J by 6 bases, with 11 bases between them.

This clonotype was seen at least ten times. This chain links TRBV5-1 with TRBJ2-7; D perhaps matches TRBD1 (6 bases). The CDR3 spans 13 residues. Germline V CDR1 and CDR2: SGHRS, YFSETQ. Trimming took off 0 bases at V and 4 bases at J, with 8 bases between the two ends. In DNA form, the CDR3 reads TGCGCCAGCAGCTTGGACAGGGAATACGAGCAGTACTTC. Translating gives CASSLDREYEQYF. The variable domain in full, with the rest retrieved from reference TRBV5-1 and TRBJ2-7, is KAGVTQTPRYLIKTRGQQVTLSCSPISGHRSVSWYQQTPGQGLQFLFEYFSETQRNKGNFPGRFSGRQFSNSRSEMNVSTLELGDSALYLCASSLDREYEQYFGPGTRLTVT.

CDR3 nucleotides: TGCAGCGTTGAACAGGGTATTGGTTCTGGGGCCAACGTCCTGACTTTC. It specifies CSVEQGIGSGANVLTF. The chain combines TRBV29-1 with TRBJ2-6; D might be TRBD1 (5 bases). CDR3 length: 16 amino acids. The germline gives CDR1 SQVTM, CDR2 ANQGSEA. V gave up 2 bases and J gave up 1 base, with 12 bases separating them.

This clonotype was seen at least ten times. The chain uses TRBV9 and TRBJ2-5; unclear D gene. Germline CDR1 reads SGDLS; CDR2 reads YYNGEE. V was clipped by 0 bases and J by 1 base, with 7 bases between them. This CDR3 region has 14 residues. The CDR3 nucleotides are TGTGCCAGCAGCGTAGCTCCCTCCCAAGAGACCCAGTACTTC. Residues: CASSVAPSQETQYF. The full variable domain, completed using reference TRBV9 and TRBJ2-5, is DSGVTQTPKHLITATGQRVTLRCSPRSGDLSVYWYQQSLDQGLQFLIQYYNGEERAKGNILERFSAQQFPDLHSELNLSSLELGDSALYFCASSVAPSQETQYFGPGTRLLVL.

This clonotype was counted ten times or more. Here the CDR3 reads CASSYGGVETGELFF. CDR3 DNA sequence: TGTGCCAGCAGTTACGGAGGGGTCGAGACCGGGGAGCTGTTTTTT. The gene calls are TRBV12-3 or TRBV12-4 and TRBJ2-2, with D possibly being TRBD2 (6 bases). This CDR3 is 15 amino acids long. Trimming took off 4 bases at V and 5 bases at J, with 14 bases between the two ends.

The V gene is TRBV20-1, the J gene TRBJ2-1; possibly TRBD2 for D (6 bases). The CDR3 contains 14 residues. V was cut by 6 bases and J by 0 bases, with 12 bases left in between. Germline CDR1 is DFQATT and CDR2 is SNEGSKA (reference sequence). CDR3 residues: CSAIAASSYNEQFF. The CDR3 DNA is TGCAGTGCCATAGCGGCTAGCTCCTACAATGAGCAGTTCTTC.

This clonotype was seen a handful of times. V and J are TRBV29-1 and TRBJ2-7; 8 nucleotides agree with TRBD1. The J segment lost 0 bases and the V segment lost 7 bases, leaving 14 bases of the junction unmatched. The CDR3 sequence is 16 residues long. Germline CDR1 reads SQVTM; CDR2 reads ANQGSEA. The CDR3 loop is CSATGVRDRSSYEQYF. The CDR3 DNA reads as TGCAGCGCGACAGGCGTGCGGGACAGGTCCTCCTACGAGCAGTACTTC.

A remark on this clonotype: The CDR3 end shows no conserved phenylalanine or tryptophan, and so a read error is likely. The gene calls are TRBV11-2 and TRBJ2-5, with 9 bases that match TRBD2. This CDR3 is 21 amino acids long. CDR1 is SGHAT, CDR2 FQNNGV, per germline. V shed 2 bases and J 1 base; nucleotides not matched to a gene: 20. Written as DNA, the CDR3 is TGTGCCAGCAGCTTAAGCCGACTCGGGGCGGGAGGGTTATCTGCCCAAGAGACCCAGTACCTC. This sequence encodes CASSLSRLGAGGLSAQETQYL.

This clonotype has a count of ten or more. CDR3 nucleotide sequence: TGTGCCAGCAGCCAAGTGGCAGGGGGTGCTGAGACCCAGTACTTC. Residues: CASSQVAGGAETQYF. The chain is built from TRBV14 and TRBJ2-5; 7 bases line up with TRBD1. Germline values: CDR1 SGHDN, CDR2 FVKESK. CDR3 length: 15 residues. J was trimmed by 5 bases and V by 1 base; bases with no gene match: 7. Full variable domain (missing parts from reference TRBV14 and TRBJ2-5): EAGVTQFPSHSVIEKGQTVTLRCDPISGHDNLYWYRRVMGKEIKFLLHFVKESKQDESGMPNNRFLAERTGGTYSTLKVQPAELEDSGVYFCASSQVAGGAETQYFGPGTRLLVL.